Listed below are T cell receptor beta chains from one sample, sequenced in a study of identical twins. TCRdb re-called the 5' RACE reads through MiXCR, storing one row per CDR3 protein. The repertoire includes over 600,000 distinct CDR3 sequences, 21% of them detected once, and around 4.4% sits in the top ten. These same records also appear under a second study, on T cells expressing NK-cell markers.

Specimen: PBMCs. These TCRs come from a woman under 30 in good health. Both conserved end residues are part of each CDR3. Fields, in order: V gene, D gene, clone size, J gene, CDR3 DNA, CDR3 protein. The D gene is left open where the match is weak. The size of a clone is reported for some rows only, either as once, few or many, or as a class for expanded clones.

v_call: TRBV20-1; d_call: TRBD2; clone_size: many; j_call: TRBJ2-1; cdr3_nt: TGCAGTGCTAAGCGGGGCGCCAATGAGCAGTTCTTC; cdr3_aa: CSAKRGANEQFF
v_call: TRBV4-3; d_call: -; clone_size: few; j_call: TRBJ2-7; cdr3_nt: TGCGCCAGCAGCCAAGATTTGGGGCCCCAGTACTTC; cdr3_aa: CASSQDLGPQYF
v_call: TRBV5-1; d_call: -; clone_size: -; j_call: TRBJ2-3; cdr3_nt: TGCGCCAGCAGCCCCAGACCGGGAAACACAGATACGCAGTATTTT; cdr3_aa: CASSPRPGNTDTQYF
v_call: TRBV9; d_call: -; clone_size: -; j_call: TRBJ2-3; cdr3_nt: TGTGCCAGCAGCGTAGAACAGGGTGCAGATACGCAGTATTTT; cdr3_aa: CASSVEQGADTQYF
v_call: TRBV5-1; d_call: -; clone_size: -; j_call: TRBJ2-7; cdr3_nt: TGCGCCAGCAGCTTTTCCACCGCCTACGAGCAGTACTTC; cdr3_aa: CASSFSTAYEQYF
v_call: TRBV5-1; d_call: TRBD2; clone_size: many; j_call: TRBJ2-1; cdr3_nt: TGCGCCAGCAGCTTTTTAGCGGGGGGGCCTGAGCAGTTCTTC; cdr3_aa: CASSFLAGGPEQFF
v_call: TRBV29-1; d_call: -; clone_size: -; j_call: TRBJ2-7; cdr3_nt: TGCAGCGTCCGGGACGGGGCCACCTACGAGCAGTACTTC; cdr3_aa: CSVRDGATYEQYF
v_call: TRBV7-9; d_call: TRBD2; clone_size: few; j_call: TRBJ2-1; cdr3_nt: TGTGCCAGCAGCTTAGGGACTAGCATCAATGAGCAGTTCTTC; cdr3_aa: CASSLGTSINEQFF
v_call: TRBV20-1; d_call: TRBD2; clone_size: -; j_call: TRBJ2-7; cdr3_nt: TGCAGTGCGAGGGCGGCGGGAGGGCCGATTTCCTACGAGCAGTACTTC; cdr3_aa: CSARAAGGPISYEQYF
v_call: TRBV7-2; d_call: -; clone_size: -; j_call: TRBJ1-6; cdr3_nt: TGTGCCAGCAGCTTTGCCCAGGGGTTCTCACCCCTCCACTTT; cdr3_aa: CASSFAQGFSPLHF
v_call: TRBV7-2; d_call: -; clone_size: many; j_call: TRBJ2-7; cdr3_nt: TGTGCCAGCAGCTTTTACGGTCTAAGCTACGAGCAGTACTTC; cdr3_aa: CASSFYGLSYEQYF
v_call: TRBV3-1; d_call: -; clone_size: -; j_call: TRBJ1-1; cdr3_nt: TGTGCCAGCAGCCCTCAAAGTCGGCGAGCTTTCTTT; cdr3_aa: CASSPQSRRAFF
v_call: TRBV10-3; d_call: -; clone_size: -; j_call: TRBJ2-3; cdr3_nt: TGTGCCATCAGTGAGTCCGGCCGGGACTTCCATTTT; cdr3_aa: CAISESGRDFHF
v_call: TRBV24-1; d_call: TRBD1; clone_size: few; j_call: TRBJ2-2; cdr3_nt: TGTGCCACCAGTGATCCGGGACAGGGCGCCGGGGAGCTGTTTTTT; cdr3_aa: CATSDPGQGAGELFF
v_call: TRBV10-3; d_call: TRBD2; clone_size: few; j_call: TRBJ2-1; cdr3_nt: TGTGCCATCTCCGCCGGGACTAGAGCCCATGAGCAGTTCTTC; cdr3_aa: CAISAGTRAHEQFF
v_call: TRBV6-2/TRBV6-3; d_call: -; clone_size: -; j_call: TRBJ2-3; cdr3_nt: TGTGCCAGCAGTTATGCGGGGCGTCTAGATACGCAGTATTTT; cdr3_aa: CASSYAGRLDTQYF
v_call: TRBV5-1; d_call: TRBD2; clone_size: -; j_call: TRBJ2-1; cdr3_nt: TGCGCCAGCAGCGTTGGAGGGACTAGCGGGTCGAATGAGCAGTTCTTC; cdr3_aa: CASSVGGTSGSNEQFF
v_call: TRBV5-8; d_call: TRBD2; clone_size: -; j_call: TRBJ2-1; cdr3_nt: TGTGCCAGCAGTCCACAGCGGGGACGGAGCTCCTACAATGAGCAGTTCTTC; cdr3_aa: CASSPQRGRSSYNEQFF
v_call: TRBV12-3/TRBV12-4; d_call: -; clone_size: few; j_call: TRBJ2-7; cdr3_nt: TGTGCCAGCAGTTTAGGTGGGAGCTACTCCTACGAGCAGTACTTC; cdr3_aa: CASSLGGSYSYEQYF
v_call: TRBV5-6; d_call: -; clone_size: few; j_call: TRBJ2-1; cdr3_nt: TGTGCCAGCAGCCCCAACCTCGGAGGCCCGAACTACAATGAGCAGTTCTTC; cdr3_aa: CASSPNLGGPNYNEQFF
v_call: TRBV20-1; d_call: -; clone_size: many; j_call: TRBJ2-5; cdr3_nt: TGCAGTGCCGGAGATGCTACCCCAGAGACCCAGTACTTC; cdr3_aa: CSAGDATPETQYF
v_call: TRBV6-2/TRBV6-3; d_call: -; clone_size: few; j_call: TRBJ2-1; cdr3_nt: TGTGCCAGCAACCCAATGAGCTCCTACAATGAGCAGTTCTTC; cdr3_aa: CASNPMSSYNEQFF
v_call: TRBV4-3; d_call: -; clone_size: few; j_call: TRBJ2-2; cdr3_nt: TGCGCCAGCAGCCAACATCGAGGGGAGCCCGGGGAGCTGTTTTTT; cdr3_aa: CASSQHRGEPGELFF
v_call: TRBV29-1; d_call: -; clone_size: many; j_call: TRBJ1-1; cdr3_nt: TGCAGCGTTGTAGGTGCTGAGGGGCGGAAGAACACTGAAGCTTTCTTT; cdr3_aa: CSVVGAEGRKNTEAFF
v_call: TRBV7-8; d_call: -; clone_size: -; j_call: TRBJ2-1; cdr3_nt: TGTGCCAGCAGCCCAAGGGGGACGAACAATGAGCAGTTCTTC; cdr3_aa: CASSPRGTNNEQFF
v_call: TRBV24-1; d_call: -; clone_size: -; j_call: TRBJ2-1; cdr3_nt: TGTGCCACCAGTGACCCCGGACAGTGGGCGAATGAGCAGTTCTTC; cdr3_aa: CATSDPGQWANEQFF
v_call: TRBV12-3/TRBV12-4; d_call: TRBD2; clone_size: many; j_call: TRBJ2-3; cdr3_nt: TGTGCCAGCAGCCAGGGGGGACTAGCGGGAGATACGCAGTATTTT; cdr3_aa: CASSQGGLAGDTQYF
v_call: TRBV20-1; d_call: -; clone_size: once; j_call: TRBJ2-3; cdr3_nt: TGCAGTTCTTGGGATTCAAAGTCCACAGATACGCAGTATTTT; cdr3_aa: CSSWDSKSTDTQYF
v_call: TRBV29-1; d_call: -; clone_size: few; j_call: TRBJ2-2; cdr3_nt: TGCAGCGTTTCGACAGGATTAAACACCGGGGAGCTGTTTTTT; cdr3_aa: CSVSTGLNTGELFF
v_call: TRBV7-9; d_call: TRBD1; clone_size: few; j_call: TRBJ2-7; cdr3_nt: TGTGCCAGCAGCTTACGGACAGGGGTAGAGGAGCAGTACTTC; cdr3_aa: CASSLRTGVEEQYF
v_call: TRBV10-3; d_call: -; clone_size: many; j_call: TRBJ2-1; cdr3_nt: TGTGCCATCAGTGAGCCAGGAGTGGGGTACAATGAGCAGTTCTTC; cdr3_aa: CAISEPGVGYNEQFF
v_call: TRBV18; d_call: TRBD1; clone_size: few; j_call: TRBJ2-1; cdr3_nt: TGTGCCAGCTCACCATTGACAGGGGTGAATGAGCAGTTCTTC; cdr3_aa: CASSPLTGVNEQFF